Here is one T cell receptor (beta chain) with its context. These data come from a study of cytomegalovirus exposure and HLA in healthy donors. 60 Vbeta and 13 Jbeta primers were used in PCR. Generated by immunoSEQ multiplex PCR, the TCRdb table keeps only in-frame clones and is missing some. The sample lists about 160,000 clones, 80% occurring once. The sequenced sample was PBMCs. The receptor was isolated from a man between 18 and 35 years old in good health and CMV-seropositive.

The CDR3 DNA is TGTGCCAGCAGCTTGGAATGGGGCCCAGCTTTCTTT. It specifies CASSLEWGPAFF. The V gene is TRBV5-6, the J gene TRBJ1-1, with D perhaps TRBD1 (5 bases). Germline CDR1 SGHDT, CDR2 YYEEEE. Trimming shortened V by 0 bases and J by 10 bases, and 10 bases separated the two germline ends. This CDR3 is built from 12 residues.